These 26 T cell receptor beta chains were all obtained from the same sample, sequenced in a study of shared clonotypes between healthy human individuals. Clones were read by immunoSEQ multiplex PCR, and TCRdb kept only the in-frame ones, dropping some. This sample has around 2.1 million clones; approximately 94% occur once, and the top ten carry around 0.13%. Material for sequencing was naive CD4+ T cells sorted from blood. Indicated subset: CD45RA+ positively selected. The source is a man aged 18 to 30 in good health.

The J gene is TRBJ2-3, the V gene TRBV9; 12 nucleotides align to TRBD2. The V gene's germline CDR1 is SGDLS and CDR2 YYNGEE. The CDR3 runs 16 residues. With 4 bases clipped from V and 1 base from J, the junction kept 4 bases outside the gene matches. The CDR3 loop reads CASSPWTSGGTDTQYF. CDR3 DNA: TGTGCCAGCAGCCCTTGGACTAGCGGGGGCACAGATACGCAGTATTTT.

Worth noting for this clone: No DNA is shown, since the ends of the CDR3 on it are uncertain; the CDR3 is the one TCRdb lists. The V call is TRBV21-1, the J call TRBJ1-1. TRBV21-1 is shown as a pseudogene. The CDR3 is 18 residues long, ends included. CDR3 sequence reads: CASSKEYRYFCAGTEAFF.

The genes are TRBV7-9 and TRBJ1-1, with a tentative D call TRBD1 (6 bases). Trimming removed 6 bases from V and 4 bases from J, with 15 bases in between. The CDR3 length is 14 residues. Germline V lookup: CDR1 SEHNR, CDR2 FQNEAQ (reference sequence). The CDR3 DNA sequence: TGTGCCAGCAGTTCAACAGGGTTGAGCACTGAAGCTTTCTTT. This gives the protein CASSSTGLSTEAFF.

This clone appeared a single time. This chain links TRBV25-1 with TRBJ2-5; unclear D gene. This CDR3 contains 14 residues. With 3 bases removed from V and 2 bases from J, the gap between germline ends came to 10 bases. The germline V gene encodes CDR1 MGHDK and CDR2 SYGVNS. CDR3 amino acids: CASSDRTAQETQYF. The CDR3 region has the DNA TGTGCCAGCAGTGATCGAACAGCGCAAGAGACCCAGTACTTC.

The chain carries TRBV5-8 and TRBJ2-1; D is ambiguous. The V gene lost 0 bases and the J gene lost 11 bases, with 9 bases spanning the gap. The CDR3 is 12 amino acids. CDR1 and CDR2 (germline): SGHTS, YDEGEE. The CDR3 DNA sequence: TGTGCCAGCAGCTTGGCCTTGAAGAAGCAGTTCTTC. Translating gives CASSLALKKQFF.

The chain is built from TRBV9 and TRBJ1-2; D is uncertain. The germline V gene encodes CDR1 SGDLS and CDR2 YYNGEE. The CDR3 is made up of 13 amino acids. V was cut by 3 bases and J by 2 bases, with 8 bases left in between. CDR3 nucleotides: TGTGCCAGCAGCGGGTGGAGGAACTATGGCTACACCTTC. Encoded protein: CASSGWRNYGYTF.

The table lists this clone with a count of one. Other DNA sequences of this sample code for an identical CDR3. The DNA of the CDR3 is TGTGCCAGTAGCACCACTAGCGGAAGCTCCTACGAGCAGTACTTC. It translates to CASSTTSGSSYEQYF. The gene calls are TRBV19 and TRBJ2-7; 8 bases are shared with TRBD2. Germline values: CDR1 LNHDA, CDR2 SQIVND (reference sequence). The CDR3 consists of 15 residues. Trimming at V came to 6 bases and at J to 0 bases, leaving 7 bases not matched to a gene. The variable domain in full, completed from reference TRBV19 and TRBJ2-7, reads DGGITQSPKYLFRKEGQNVTLSCEQNLNHDAMYWYRQDPGQGLRLIYYSQIVNDFQKGDIAEGYSVSREKKESFPLTVTSAQKNPTAFYLCASSTTSGSSYEQYFGPGTRLTVT.

The chain employs TRBV11-3 and TRBJ2-1, with 14 bases that match TRBD2. Germline CDR1 reads SGHNT; CDR2 reads YENEEA. The V segment lost 5 bases and the J segment 10 bases; nucleotides outside the gene matches: 10. The CDR3 has 16 amino acids. The CDR3 here is CASSPGGTSGSREQFF. The CDR3 DNA reads TGTGCCAGCAGCCCCGGGGGGACTAGCGGGAGTCGGGAGCAGTTCTTC.

The genes are TRBV7-2 and TRBJ1-6, with D perhaps TRBD1 (5 bases). The ends were cut back, 8 bases at V and 0 bases at J, with 8 bases in the middle. This CDR3 is built from 14 residues. Germline V gene lookup returns CDR1 SGHTA and CDR2 FQGNSA. This CDR3 is CASGGSSYNSPLHF. Written as DNA, the CDR3 is TGTGCCAGCGGGGGGAGCTCCTATAATTCACCCCTCCACTTT.

The rearrangement joins TRBV28 to TRBJ2-7; a weak D match, TRBD2 (6 bases). Germline values: CDR1 MDHEN, CDR2 SYDVKM. CDR3 length: 14 amino acids. V was clipped by 3 bases and J by 4 bases, with 13 bases between them. The DNA of the CDR3 is TGTGCCAGCAGTTTTGGGGGGATTACGTACGAGCAGTACTTC. Its translation: CASSFGGITYEQYF.

Turning to this clone: Other nucleotide sequences from this sample produce the same CDR3. V and J are TRBV30 and TRBJ2-3, with D hard to call. This CDR3 contains 12 residues. V lost 0 bases and J lost 6, with 7 bases in between. The V gene's germline CDR1 is GTSNPN and CDR2 SVGIG (reference sequence). CDR3 region: CAWSVLGDTQYF. CDR3 bases: TGTGCCTGGAGTGTACTTGGCGATACGCAGTATTTT.

For this clone: This specimen includes other DNA sequences encoding the same CDR3. J is TRBJ1-2 and V is TRBV9; D is undetermined. Trimming shortened V by 0 bases and J by 2 bases, and 5 bases separated the two germline ends. Germline V gene lookup returns CDR1 SGDLS and CDR2 YYNGEE. This CDR3 has 13 amino acids. The DNA of the CDR3 is TGTGCCAGCAGCGTAGCAGCAAACTATGGCTACACCTTC. Amino acid sequence: CASSVAANYGYTF.

The V and J genes are TRBV5-6 and TRBJ2-1; 8 bases are shared with TRBD1. Germline V CDR1 and CDR2: SGHDT, YYEEEE. The CDR3 runs to 16 residues. The ends lost 4 bases at V and 0 bases at J; junction bases unmatched: 6. The CDR3 region is CASSTGQGNSYNEQFF. CDR3 nucleotides: TGTGCCAGCAGCACCGGACAGGGAAACTCCTACAATGAGCAGTTCTTC.

This clone was counted a single time. The chain links TRBV2 to TRBJ1-1, with D uncertain. The CDR3 contains 11 residues. The germline gives CDR1 SNHLY, CDR2 FYNNEI. The ends were cut back, 4 bases at V and 8 bases at J, with 8 bases in the middle. DNA for the CDR3: TGTGCCAGCAGTGTATTGGAGGAAGCTTTCTTT. Its translation: CASSVLEEAFF.

Concerning this clone itself: Within the sample, other DNA sequences also encode this same CDR3. V gene TRBV2 combines with J gene TRBJ2-7, with D possibly being TRBD1 (6 bases). The CDR3 loop spans 12 amino acids. V dropped 3 bases and J dropped 3 bases, with 6 bases sitting between them. Germline V CDR1 and CDR2: SNHLY, FYNNEI. CDR3 loop: CASSETGYEQYF. In DNA form, the CDR3 reads TGTGCCAGCAGTGAGACAGGCTACGAGCAGTACTTC.

The chain couples TRBV28 to TRBJ1-2, with 9 bases fitting TRBD1. Germline V lookup: CDR1 MDHEN, CDR2 SYDVKM. This CDR3 spans 14 amino acids. V shed 3 bases and J 7 bases; nucleotides not matched to a gene: 6. CDR3: CASSLGTGFRGYTF. The CDR3 DNA sequence: TGTGCCAGCAGTTTGGGGACAGGGTTCCGTGGCTACACCTTC.

J is TRBJ2-3 and V is TRBV28, with 7 positions matching TRBD1. The length of the CDR3 is 16 residues. Trimming cost V 7 bases and J 1 base; bases outside gene matches: 11. The germline V gene encodes CDR1 MDHEN and CDR2 SYDVKM. CDR3 sequence reads: CASNRLGQPGTDTQYF. The CDR3 DNA sequence: TGTGCCAGCAATCGTCTGGGACAGCCTGGCACAGATACGCAGTATTTT.

The chain couples TRBV5-1 to TRBJ1-1; unclear D gene. From germline, CDR1 is SGHRS and CDR2 YFSETQ. V was pared by 4 bases and J by 4 bases, with 17 bases between. The CDR3 covers 15 residues. CDR3 region: CASSPVRGPGTEAFF. DNA of the CDR3: TGCGCCAGCAGCCCAGTCCGGGGTCCGGGCACTGAAGCTTTCTTT. The variable domain in full, with the rest retrieved from reference TRBV5-1 and TRBJ1-1, is KAGVTQTPRYLIKTRGQQVTLSCSPISGHRSVSWYQQTPGQGLQFLFEYFSETQRNKGNFPGRFSGRQFSNSRSEMNVSTLELGDSALYLCASSPVRGPGTEAFFGQGTRLTVV.

The count of this clone is one. V usage is TRBV11-1 and J usage is TRBJ2-2; maybe TRBD2 (5 bases). V was shortened by 10 bases and J by 1 base, with 13 bases between the two germline ends. CDR1 is SGHAT and CDR2 is FQDESV in the germline V gene (reference sequence). The CDR3 is 14 residues long. This chain's CDR3 is CATHGEGNTGELFF. The CDR3 DNA is TGTGCCACCCACGGTGAGGGGAACACCGGGGAGCTGTTTTTT.

This clone has just one count. The chain is built from TRBV11-3 and TRBJ2-7; the match to TRBD2 covers 15 bases. This CDR3 spans 15 amino acids. The junction had 3 bases not matched to a gene; V was cut back by 5 bases and J by 4 bases. Germline loops: CDR1 SGHNT, CDR2 YENEEA. The CDR3 reads CASSRTSGGVYEQYF. The DNA for the CDR3 is TGTGCCAGCAGCCGGACTAGCGGGGGGGTGTACGAGCAGTACTTC.

The gene calls are TRBV5-4 and TRBJ2-7, with TRBD2 matching over 9 bases. Germline V CDR1 and CDR2: SGHNT, YYREEE (reference sequence). Trimming removed 4 bases from V and 0 bases from J; junction bases left unmatched: 5. The CDR3 runs 15 residues. The CDR3 coding sequence is TGTGCCAGCAGCGTTAGCGGGAGCGTCTCCTACGAGCAGTACTTC. This gives the protein CASSVSGSVSYEQYF.

The chain is built from TRBV25-1 and TRBJ1-2, with a weak D call TRBD1 (5 bases). Between the trimmed V and J ends, which lost 3 bases and 5 bases, there was a span of 10 bases. Germline V gene data show CDR1 as MGHDK and CDR2 as SYGVNS. The CDR3 runs to 13 residues. In nucleotides, the CDR3 is TGTGCCAGCAGTGAGCAGGGTCAATATGGCTACACCTTC. Amino acids: CASSEQGQYGYTF.

The chain joins TRBV28 to TRBJ2-3, with D tentatively TRBD1 (6 bases). CDR1 MDHEN and CDR2 SYDVKM come from the germline V gene. Trimming removed 5 bases from V and 3 bases from J, with 18 bases in between. The CDR3 spans 16 residues. The DNA of the CDR3 is TGTGCCAGCAGTCCTTATACAGGGAAAGGAACAGATACGCAGTATTTT. This gives the protein CASSPYTGKGTDTQYF.

The chain carries TRBV5-4 and TRBJ2-1, with D perhaps matching TRBD2 (5 bases). The CDR3 totals 17 residues. Germline values: CDR1 SGHNT, CDR2 YYREEE (reference sequence). Trimming removed 0 bases at V and 0 bases at J, with 13 bases between. CDR3 sequence (DNA): TGTGCCAGCAGCTTGGGGGGTAGCGAGAGCTCCTACAATGAGCAGTTCTTC. This codes for CASSLGGSESSYNEQFF.

This CDR3 is CASSRGKGAYGYTF. CDR3 coding DNA: TGTGCCAGCAGTAGGGGGAAAGGGGCCTATGGCTACACCTTC. The chain joins TRBV2 to TRBJ1-2, with D possibly matching TRBD1 (6 bases). Trimming removed 5 bases at V and 4 bases at J, with 14 bases between. CDR3 length: 14 residues. Per the germline V gene, CDR1 is SNHLY and CDR2 is FYNNEI.

The V gene is TRBV9, the J gene TRBJ2-2; tentative D call: TRBD1 (6 bases). Looked up from germline, CDR1 is SGDLS and CDR2 is YYNGEE. The CDR3 extends over 13 amino acids. Trimming removed 3 bases at V and 7 bases at J, with 10 bases between. CDR3 sequence reads: CASSDREGGELFF. The CDR3 DNA reads as TGTGCCAGCAGCGACAGGGAAGGCGGGGAGCTGTTTTTT.